These 19 T cell receptor beta chains originate from one sample sequenced in a study of blood T cell repertoires in COVID-19. TCRdb keeps only in-frame clones here, not all; method: immunoSEQ multiplex PCR. In the table there are 450,000 to 500,000 clones, approximately 85% of which are singletons. The sample consisted of peripheral blood. Receptors were obtained from a human donor in a cohort sampled during active COVID-19.

The V gene is TRBV13, the J gene TRBJ2-7; 11 nucleotides line up with TRBD1. This CDR3 is built from 15 residues. V trimming: 3 bases; J trimming: 7 bases; junction bases outside the gene matches: 8. Germline lookup yields CDR1 PRHDT and CDR2 FYEKMQ (reference sequence). The CDR3 loop reads CASSFGTGGETEQYF. The CDR3 nucleotides read TGTGCCAGCAGCTTCGGGACAGGGGGTGAAACGGAGCAGTACTTC.

V and J are TRBV11-3 and TRBJ2-1; perhaps TRBD2 as D (5 bases). The CDR3 runs to 13 residues. Germline CDR1 is SGHNT and CDR2 is YENEEA. V lost 4 bases, J lost 8 bases, and 12 bases lay in between. CDR3 DNA sequence: TGTGCCAGCAGCTCGGAACTAGACGATGAGCAGTTCTTC. Protein sequence: CASSSELDDEQFF.

The V and J genes are TRBV18 and TRBJ2-1; 11 nucleotides match TRBD2. Losses at the gene ends were 1 base for V and 0 bases for J; bases not matched to a gene: 5. CDR3 length: 18 residues. The V gene's germline CDR1 is KGHSH and CDR2 LQKENI. CDR3 sequence reads: CASSPHGLAGSSYNEQFF. The CDR3 DNA follows: TGTGCCAGCTCACCACATGGACTAGCGGGCAGCTCCTACAATGAGCAGTTCTTC.

V and J are TRBV5-5 and TRBJ2-2, with no clear D. The CDR3 consists of 11 residues. The V and J ends lost 2 bases and 7 bases respectively, with 3 bases between them. CDR1 is SGHKS and CDR2 is YYEKEE in the germline V gene (reference sequence). The CDR3 bases are TGTGCCAGCAGCTTCCACGGGGAGCTGTTTTTT. This gives the protein CASSFHGELFF.

J is TRBJ2-2 and V is TRBV5-4; 12 positions match TRBD2. Trimming took 4 bases from V and 6 from J; bases not matched to a gene: 4. CDR3 length: 15 residues. Germline V CDR1 and CDR2: SGHNT, YYREEE (reference sequence). CDR3 nucleotides: TGTGCCAGCAGCCCTAGCGGGAGGGACGCCGGGGAGCTGTTTTTT. Protein product: CASSPSGRDAGELFF.

The rearrangement uses TRBV12-3 or TRBV12-4 and TRBJ2-7, with D perhaps matching TRBD2 (5 bases). The CDR3 length is 11 residues. Trimming removed 5 bases at V and 5 bases at J, with 7 bases between. The CDR3 sequence: CASSTADEQYF. CDR3 bases: TGTGCCAGCAGTACAGCGGACGAGCAGTACTTC.

The gene calls are TRBV7-3 and TRBJ2-1; 7 bases fit TRBD2. Germline V gene sequence: CDR1 SGHTA, CDR2 FQGTGA. V lost 5 bases and J lost 7; bases outside the gene matches: 11. The CDR3 contains 15 residues. The CDR3 sequence is CASSPSLGGSNEQFF. The CDR3 DNA is TGTGCCAGCAGCCCTTCGCTGGGCGGGAGTAATGAGCAGTTCTTC.

This rearrangement joins TRBV7-9 to TRBJ2-7; TRBD2 agrees at 11 bases. Germline trimming cut 8 bases from V and 3 bases from J; bases unmatched to any gene: 9. This CDR3 is built from 15 residues. The germline V gene encodes CDR1 SEHNR and CDR2 FQNEAQ (reference sequence). CDR3 sequence (DNA): TGTGCCAGCGGAACAACTAGCGGGAGAGGCTACGAGCAGTACTTC. This encodes CASGTTSGRGYEQYF.

The gene calls are TRBV5-6 and TRBJ2-1; 14 bases line up with TRBD2. The CDR3 has 17 amino acids. The V gene end was trimmed by 4 bases and the J gene end by 5 bases; junction bases not matched to a gene: 8. Germline CDR1 and CDR2: SGHDT and YYEEEE. The CDR3 DNA follows: TGTGCCAGCAGCGCCTGGACTAGCGGGAGGCGAAACAATGAGCAGTTCTTC. Amino acid sequence: CASSAWTSGRRNNEQFF.

The chain links TRBV7-6 to TRBJ1-4, with 8 bases aligning to TRBD1. The CDR3 runs to 15 residues. The V gene's germline CDR1 is SGHVS and CDR2 FNYEAQ. V gave up 5 bases and J gave up 4 bases; unmatched junction bases: 6. CDR3 bases: TGTGCCAGCAGCGCTAGACAGGGGAATAATGAAAAACTGTTTTTT. This codes for CASSARQGNNEKLFF.

The chain employs TRBV25-1 and TRBJ2-1; perhaps TRBD1 as D (5 bases). The CDR3 is 16 residues long. Germline-derived CDR1 and CDR2 are MGHDK and SYGVNS. V was shortened by 1 base and J by 5 bases, with 15 bases between the two germline ends. CDR3 coding DNA: TGTGCCAGCAGTGAATGGGGCACGGCGGCCCACAATGAGCAGTTCTTC. Its translation is CASSEWGTAAHNEQFF.

The rearrangement links TRBV3-1 (or the pseudogene TRBV3-2) to TRBJ2-7; no definite D call. V was cut by 4 bases and J by 7 bases, with 8 bases left in between. CDR3 length: 11 amino acids. Looked up from germline, CDR1 is LGHDT and CDR2 is YNNKEL (reference sequence). The chain's CDR3 is CASSRLYEQYF. The CDR3 nucleotides read TGTGCCAGCAGCCGACTTTATGAGCAGTACTTC.

The genes are TRBV6-5 and TRBJ2-1; 8 bases are shared with TRBD2. Trimming removed 9 bases from V and 13 bases from J; junction bases left unmatched: 14. Germline V gene sequence: CDR1 MNHEY, CDR2 SVGAGI. There are 13 residues in the CDR3. CDR3 region: CASQREIRGDQFF. The CDR3 nucleotides read TGTGCCAGTCAGCGGGAGATCCGCGGGGACCAGTTCTTC.

V and J are TRBV18 and TRBJ1-1; possibly TRBD1 for D (5 bases). The CDR3 totals 12 residues. V shed 4 bases and J shed 5 bases, with 8 bases lying between them. Germline assignment: CDR1 KGHSH and CDR2 LQKENI. CDR3 loop: CASSRQGTEAFF. As DNA, the CDR3 is TGTGCCAGCTCACGGCAGGGAACTGAAGCTTTCTTT.

The gene calls are TRBV27 and TRBJ1-2; D possibly corresponds to TRBD1 (6 bases). This CDR3 contains 14 residues. Germline CDR1 is MNHEY and CDR2 is SMNVEV (reference sequence). The V gene lost 4 bases and the J gene lost 4 bases, with 13 bases spanning the gap. This CDR3 is CASSSNREGYGYTF. In DNA, the CDR3 is TGTGCCAGCAGTTCTAACAGGGAGGGCTATGGCTACACCTTC.

The V call is TRBV18, the J call TRBJ1-2; no clear D gene. CDR1 KGHSH and CDR2 LQKENI come from the germline V gene. Trimming removed 3 bases at V and 4 bases at J, with 12 bases between. This CDR3 region has 14 residues. CDR3 bases: TGTGCCAGCTCACCGACTTTAGGCCTCTATGGCTACACCTTC. Its protein product is CASSPTLGLYGYTF.

The chain has TRBV5-4 and TRBJ2-1, with 7 bases identical to TRBD1. Germline CDR1 and CDR2: SGHNT and YYREEE (reference sequence). V dropped 4 bases and J dropped 8; count of bases not matched to a gene: 21. The CDR3 loop spans 18 amino acids. This CDR3 is CASSTFSPTGSPFHEQFF. CDR3 DNA sequence: TGTGCCAGCAGCACATTTAGCCCGACAGGGTCCCCGTTCCATGAGCAGTTCTTC.

The chain has TRBV13 and TRBJ2-3; D uncertain. The V end lost 1 base, the J end lost 4 bases, and 9 bases lay between the germline ends. Looked up from germline, CDR1 is PRHDT and CDR2 is FYEKMQ (reference sequence). CDR3 length: 14 amino acids. CDR3 DNA: TGTGCCAGCAGCTTAGTGGCAGGATCAGATACGCAGTATTTT. Translated: CASSLVAGSDTQYF.

This chain uses TRBV5-1 with TRBJ2-6; D is unresolved. This CDR3 spans 17 amino acids. Germline CDR1 and CDR2: SGHRS and YFSETQ. V lost 5 bases and J 0 bases, leaving 15 bases between the germline ends. CDR3 sequence: CASSFVGLRSGANVLTF. The DNA for the CDR3 is TGCGCCAGCAGTTTCGTGGGCTTACGCTCTGGGGCCAACGTCCTGACTTTC. The full variable domain, completed using reference TRBV5-1 and TRBJ2-6, is KAGVTQTPRYLIKTRGQQVTLSCSPISGHRSVSWYQQTPGQGLQFLFEYFSETQRNKGNFPGRFSGRQFSNSRSEMNVSTLELGDSALYLCASSFVGLRSGANVLTFGAGSRLTVL.